These 18 T cell receptor beta chains came from one sample sequenced in a study of Graves' ophthalmopathy and Graves' hyperthyroidism (dated by TCRdb to the late 2010s). These reads were obtained on an Illumina HiSeq 2000. TCR beta CDR3 regions were amplified from RNA transcripts for repertoire sequencing. A first-round RT-PCR used HTBI primers with the Qiagen OneStep RT-PCR kit, followed by a second-round multiplex PCR, size selection and purification. Clones were called with MiXCR by TCRdb after fastp trimmed the public reads at Q25, and only in-frame beta chains were retained. When rows share a CDR3 protein, they turn into one entry using the most common DNA and genes. The sample table contains about 230,000 distinct CDR3 sequences; only one count was recorded for around 50% of them. The ten largest clones capture less than 50% of the sample. Sequencing was done on a sample of peripheral blood. These receptors came from an adult man with Graves' ophthalmopathy.

V is TRBV6-6 and J is TRBJ1-1; the D gene is possibly TRBD1 (5 bases). Germline V lookup: CDR1 MNHNY, CDR2 SVGAGI (reference sequence). The CDR3 runs to 17 residues. Trimming shortened V by 1 base and J by 2 bases, and 17 bases separated the two germline ends. This CDR3 is CASSYLISEGINTEAFF. The CDR3 DNA sequence: TGTGCCAGCAGTTACTTGATATCGGAGGGGATAAACACTGAAGCTTTCTTT.

Worth noting for this clonotype: The junction does not match germline at one end; this may be a read error. The V gene is TRBV10-3, the J gene TRBJ2-3; 9 bases are a match to TRBD2. The CDR3 covers 14 residues. In germline, CDR1 is ENHRY, CDR2 SYGVKD. CDR3 nucleotides: TGTGCCATCACTAGCGGGGTTAGCACAGATACGCGGTATTTT. Translating gives CAITSGVSTDTRYF.

CDR3 in amino acids: CASGPPGQGAYEQYF. DNA for the CDR3: TGCGCCAGCGGCCCCCCGGGACAGGGGGCTTACGAGCAGTACTTC. This chain uses TRBV10-1 with TRBJ2-7, with 12 bases that match TRBD1. Germline trimming cut 8 bases from V and 4 bases from J; bases unmatched to any gene: 9. Germline V lookup: CDR1 WNHNN, CDR2 SYGVQD (reference sequence). The CDR3 extends over 15 amino acids.

The chain is built from TRBV20-1 and TRBJ2-7; 10 positions match TRBD1. The trim removed 1 base at V and 6 bases at J, leaving 9 bases unmatched. The CDR3 runs to 15 residues. Germline V gives CDR1 DFQATT, CDR2 SNEGSKA (reference sequence). The CDR3 sequence is CSARVPGTGAPEQYF. CDR3 bases: TGCAGTGCTAGAGTCCCCGGGACAGGGGCGCCCGAGCAGTACTTC.

The V gene is TRBV7-9, the J gene TRBJ1-1, with D hard to call. Trimming cost V 7 bases and J 10 bases, with 13 bases left between them. CDR1 SEHNR and CDR2 FQNEAQ come from the germline V gene (reference sequence). CDR3 size: 11 residues. The CDR3 loop reads CASTSGEGAFF. In DNA, the CDR3 is TGTGCCAGCACCTCGGGTGAGGGAGCTTTCTTT.

This clonotype showed up just a few times. The V and J genes are TRBV7-3 and TRBJ2-6; TRBD1 is a possible D gene (5 bases). The CDR3 has 17 residues. Germline-derived CDR1 and CDR2 are SGHTA and FQGTGA. Trimming pared 4 bases from V and 0 bases from J, leaving 13 bases between. In DNA form, the CDR3 reads TGTGCCAGCAGCTCCTCCACAGGTCTCTCTGGGGCCAACGTCCTGACTTTC. Protein: CASSSSTGLSGANVLTF.

The chain employs TRBV7-9 and TRBJ1-1; TRBD1 is a possible D gene (6 bases). From germline, CDR1 is SEHNR and CDR2 FQNEAQ (reference sequence). The V end was cut by 0 bases, the J end by 4 bases, with 15 bases between. The CDR3 is 16 amino acids. The CDR3 sequence is CASSLAKGGGSTEAFF. CDR3 DNA: TGTGCCAGCAGCTTAGCGAAGGGGGGAGGGAGCACTGAAGCTTTCTTT. Variable domain in full (rest from reference TRBV7-9 and TRBJ1-1): DTGVSQNPRHKITKRGQNVTFRCDPISEHNRLYWYRQTLGQGPEFLTYFQNEAQLEKSRLLSDRFSAERPKGSFSTLEIQRTEQGDSAMYLCASSLAKGGGSTEAFFGQGTRLTVV.

This clonotype was seen a few times. The rearrangement joins TRBV7-6 to TRBJ2-2; maybe TRBD2 (6 bases). The CDR3 is 15 residues long. Germline CDR1 reads SGHVS; CDR2 reads FNYEAQ. Trimming removed 1 base at V and 4 bases at J, with 10 bases between. This chain's CDR3 is CASSLDGSSTGELFF. The CDR3 region has the DNA TGTGCCAGCAGCTTAGACGGGAGTAGCACCGGGGAGCTGTTTTTT.

The V gene is TRBV15, the J gene TRBJ1-2; 8 nucleotides align to TRBD1. V gave up 6 bases and J gave up 8 bases; unmatched junction bases: 11. Germline lookup yields CDR1 LNHNV and CDR2 YYDKDF (reference sequence). The CDR3 spans 14 residues. The CDR3 coding sequence is TGTGCCACCAGTGCTAGTCGGACAGGGTACGGCTACACCTTC. Its protein is CATSASRTGYGYTF.

The V and J genes are TRBV5-8 and TRBJ2-7, with a tentative D call TRBD1 (6 bases). CDR3 length: 14 residues. V was cut by 3 bases and J by 5 bases, with 15 bases left in between. Per germline, CDR1 SGHTS and CDR2 YDEGEE. As DNA, the CDR3 is TGTGCCAGCAGCTACCCAGGGGATGGCGACGAGCAGTACTTC. This sequence encodes CASSYPGDGDEQYF.

The V gene is TRBV20-1, the J gene TRBJ1-2; D is unclear. The CDR3 totals 15 residues. Deletions cut 6 bases from V and 6 bases from J, with 23 bases between. Germline CDR1 is DFQATT and CDR2 is SNEGSKA (reference sequence). The CDR3 DNA reads TGCAGTGCCAGCAGCCAAGTTCCCGGGATGGATGGCTACACCTTC. Translated: CSASSQVPGMDGYTF.

Of note for this clonotype: One junction end does not reproduce the germline sequence, and a read error may be involved. The chain uses TRBV4-2 and TRBJ1-5, with D unresolved. The length of the CDR3 is 13 residues. CDR1 and CDR2 (germline): LGHNA, YNFKEQ. Here the CDR3 DNA reads TGTGCCGGCAGCCAAGCGGAGTGGGAGCCCCAGCATTTT. Protein: CAGSQAEWEPQHF.

This clonotype was counted a few times. The J gene is TRBJ1-5, the V gene TRBV19; 8 nucleotides agree with TRBD1. Looked up from germline, CDR1 is LNHDA and CDR2 is SQIVND (reference sequence). CDR3 length equals 16 residues. V shed 6 bases and J 0 bases; nucleotides not matched to a gene: 7. The CDR3 nucleotides are TGTGCCAGTAGCCCGGACAGGGACTATAGCAATCAGCCCCAGCATTTT. Translation: CASSPDRDYSNQPQHF.

This CDR3 reads CASKGLDDTGELFF. The CDR3, as DNA: TGTGCCAGCAAGGGCCTTGATGACACCGGGGAGCTGTTTTTT. The genes are TRBV11-2 and TRBJ2-2; D remains unclear. The V and J ends lost 7 bases and 3 bases respectively, with 12 bases between them. There are 14 residues in the CDR3. Germline V gene sequence: CDR1 SGHAT, CDR2 FQNNGV.

The chain is built from TRBV2 and TRBJ2-7; TRBD1 matches at 9 bases. Trimming at V came to 8 bases and at J to 3 bases, leaving 2 bases not matched to a gene. CDR1 and CDR2 from the germline V gene are SNHLY and FYNNEI. The CDR3 contains 12 residues. CDR3 nucleotides: TGTGCCAGCGAGGACAGGGGCTACGAGCAGTACTTC. Its translation is CASEDRGYEQYF.

This clonotype was picked up a small number of times. V is TRBV20-1 and J is TRBJ2-5; D not certain. The CDR3 has 12 amino acids. Germline V gene data show CDR1 as DFQATT and CDR2 as SNEGSKA (reference sequence). The CDR3 here is CSSDPVRETQYF. The CDR3 nucleotides read TGCAGCTCCGACCCAGTGCGGGAGACCCAGTACTTC.

This chain joins TRBV4-1 and TRBJ1-1; perhaps TRBD1 as D (5 bases). The CDR3 is 13 amino acids. Trimming removed 0 bases from V and 4 bases from J, with 6 bases in between. Germline assignment: CDR1 MGHRA and CDR2 YSYEKL. The CDR3 region is CASSQDGTTEAFF. As DNA, the CDR3 is TGCGCCAGCAGCCAAGATGGGACCACTGAAGCTTTCTTT.

The chain links TRBV20-1 to TRBJ2-5; 11 positions match TRBD2. The end of the DNA aligns better with TRBJ2-1, so the J call may be wrong. CDR3 length: 15 amino acids. The germline V gene encodes CDR1 DFQATT and CDR2 SNEGSKA (reference sequence). The chain's CDR3 is CSARSLAGVWNEQFF. In nucleotides, the CDR3 is TGCAGTGCTAGGTCACTAGCGGGAGTGTGGAATGAGCAGTTCTTC.